This T cell receptor (beta chain) is drawn from a study of blood T cell repertoires in COVID-19 (TCRdb year 2020). About the investigation overall: Collaborator samples came from the United States, Italy and Spain and covered acute and convalescent phases of COVID-19. The dataset comprised deeply sampled blood TCRbeta repertoires from subjects exposed to, actively infected with, or recovered from COVID-19. The repertoires were made available in a free public database intended to serve as a resource for research on the immune response to SARS-CoV-2. The prospective study material was composed of cDNA or gDNA derived from T cells, B-cell-depleted T cells, or PBMCs. The samples were drawn from the first 160 participants of the ongoing ImmuneRACE study and from 950 to 1,500 subjects provided by 6 global collaborators. HLA class I and class II types, where available, came from metadata supplied by the sample provider rather than from assay-based typing. Nearly every sample came with metadata listing a de-identified subject ID, COVID-19 status, age in years and sex. Points the paper makes about the study in general: The amount of clinical and demographic metadata varied by source and participant and was provided uncurated.

The germline V gene (reference sequence) provides CDR1 DFQATT and CDR2 SNEGSKA. The CDR3 measures 12 amino acids from cysteine to phenylalanine. Kept here is only the CDR3 DNA, which spans 36 bases and is read in frame from base 1. V is pared back by 4 bases and J by 4 bases, with 10 bases lying between the germline termini. The collaborating institutions used their own protocols to collect whole blood in K2EDTA tubes. For TCRbeta analysis, collaborators shipped samples as frozen whole blood, isolated PBMCs, or DNA extracted from either of those sample types. TCRbeta CDR3 regions were amplified from genomic DNA by means of the immunoSEQ Assay, a bias-controlled multiplex PCR. The study's processing was this. Within the assay, amplification of reference gene primers was used to estimate how many nucleated cells each sample contained. To quantify the absolute abundance of each unique TCRbeta CDR3 rearrangement, sequence reads were collapsed and filtered. For each sample, productive Simpson clonality was calculated as the square root of Simpson's diversity index over productive rearrangements. Sourced from immuneACCESS, this table was stored by TCRdb with only in-frame sequences that have V and J called. A share of the clones is absent; for the studies checked, an unresolved V gene accounts for under half, and the remainder has no known explanation. The D gene and trimming were derived from the DNA, and the V and J assignments and clone size from that table. The sample yields about 480,000 clones; more than 85% were counted once. Of the sample, roughly 4% is held by the ten largest clones.

Comment on this clone: The specificity of this receptor is unknown. Qualities for individual bases were not recorded, and no much larger clone is one base off.

This TCR was recovered from a young woman with acute or convalescent COVID-19. Input material: peripheral blood. In this chain, TRBV20-1 is recombined with TRBJ1-2, with a tentative D gene TRBD1 over 5 matching bases. The sequence in DNA is TGCAGTGCTATTGACAGATCCTATGGCTACACCTTC. Its translation reads: CSAIDRSYGYTF.